What follows are 11 T cell receptor beta chains derived from one specimen sequenced in a study of OX40 agonist ivuxolimab in advanced cancers. Profiled with immunoSEQ multiplex PCR; TCRdb holds only in-frame clones, not every one. Seen here are roughly 76,000 clones, over 75% observed once, and the top ten hold roughly 6%. Source: CD4+ or CD8+ T cells sorted from blood, taken in a trial of the OX40 agonist ivuxolimab. The receptors were sampled from an adult with an advanced solid tumor such as melanoma, head and neck, liver or kidney cancer.

The rearrangement uses TRBV19 and TRBJ1-6, with D hard to call. V gave up 8 bases and J gave up 7 bases, with 12 bases separating them. The V gene's germline CDR1 is LNHDA and CDR2 SQIVND (reference sequence). This CDR3 comprises 13 residues. The CDR3 nucleotides read TGTGCCAGTGGCGACACGGCGAATTCACCCCTCCACTTT. This encodes CASGDTANSPLHF.

The chain has TRBV21-1 and TRBJ1-1. TRBV21-1 is a recognized pseudogene. The CDR3 runs 14 residues. The CDR3: CASSKVQSLSEAFF. The CDR3 region has the DNA TGTGCCAGCAGCAAAGTCCAGAGTCTATCTGAAGCTTTCTTT.

Regarding this clone: Other DNA sequences in this sample translate to the same CDR3. V and J are TRBV5-1 and TRBJ2-1, with D possibly TRBD2 on 6 matching bases. The CDR3 spans 15 residues. Germline V lookup: CDR1 SGHRS, CDR2 YFSETQ. V was clipped by 0 bases and J by 3 bases, with 10 bases between them. The CDR3 loop reads CASSLGLASYNEQFF. CDR3 nucleotides: TGCGCCAGCAGCTTGGGGCTAGCGAGCTACAATGAGCAGTTCTTC.

This clone was recorded once. The chain recombines TRBV18 with TRBJ1-4; D is undetermined. The CDR3 runs 12 residues. Germline lookup yields CDR1 KGHSH and CDR2 LQKENI. V lost 2 bases, J lost 8 bases, and 6 bases lay in between. CDR3 sequence (DNA): TGTGCCAGCTCACCAAAAGGGGAAAAACTGTTTTTT. Translation gives CASSPKGEKLFF.

J is TRBJ1-1 and V is TRBV30; D remains unclear. The CDR3 covers 13 residues. V was shortened by 5 bases and J by 1 base, with 11 bases between the two germline ends. Germline loops: CDR1 GTSNPN, CDR2 SVGIG (reference sequence). The CDR3 sequence is CAWAWGPNTEAFF. Here the CDR3 DNA reads TGTGCCTGGGCCTGGGGTCCGAACACTGAAGCTTTCTTT.

This sequence joins TRBV4-3 and TRBJ2-7, with D hard to call. Trimming shortened V by 1 base and J by 4 bases, and 14 bases separated the two germline ends. Germline lookup yields CDR1 LGHNA and CDR2 YSLEER. The CDR3 is 15 amino acids. The chain's CDR3 is CASSQVWALNYEQYF. For the CDR3, the DNA is TGCGCCAGCAGCCAAGTCTGGGCGCTCAATTACGAGCAGTACTTC.

This chain uses TRBV5-4 with TRBJ1-2; D gene unclear. CDR3 length equals 17 residues. The V and J ends lost 0 bases and 5 bases respectively, with 20 bases between them. Germline V lookup: CDR1 SGHNT, CDR2 YYREEE (reference sequence). This CDR3 reads CASSLEGPGATEYGYTF. CDR3 nucleotides: TGTGCCAGCAGCTTGGAGGGCCCAGGCGCTACAGAATATGGCTACACCTTC.

The chain couples TRBV18 to TRBJ2-5, with 9 bases fitting TRBD1. With the DNA end fitting TRBJ2-7 better, the J assignment may be wrong. The CDR3 contains 15 residues. CDR1 is KGHSH, CDR2 LQKENI, per germline. CDR3 sequence reads: CASSPRGEGQGEQYF. DNA for the CDR3: TGTGCCAGCTCACCGAGGGGTGAGGGACAGGGCGAGCAGTACTTC.

CDR3 nucleotides: TGTGCCATCACCCTGGTGAGGGGGCAAGGCTACACCTTC. Protein: CAITLVRGQGYTF. This rearrangement joins TRBV10-3 to TRBJ1-2; 7 positions match TRBD1. The germline V gene encodes CDR1 ENHRY and CDR2 SYGVKD. This CDR3 region has 13 residues. V lost 7 bases and J lost 8; bases outside the gene matches: 10.

The chain uses TRBV18 and TRBJ1-1, with D tentatively TRBD1 (5 bases). Trimming removed 6 bases at V and 7 bases at J, with 12 bases between. Per the germline V gene, CDR1 is KGHSH and CDR2 is LQKENI. The CDR3 loop spans 12 amino acids. CDR3 DNA: TGTGCCAGCTCCCCGGGGCGGCTTGAAGCTTTCTTT. It encodes CASSPGRLEAFF.

The chain recombines TRBV5-6 with TRBJ2-5; 9 positions match TRBD2. Germline assignment: CDR1 SGHDT and CDR2 YYEEEE. There are 17 residues in the CDR3. V was clipped by 4 bases and J by 4 bases; unmatched bases: 14. In DNA form, the CDR3 reads TGTGCCAGCAGCCCACTCGGTATAGCGGGAGTGGGAGAGACCCAGTACTTC. This translates into CASSPLGIAGVGETQYF.